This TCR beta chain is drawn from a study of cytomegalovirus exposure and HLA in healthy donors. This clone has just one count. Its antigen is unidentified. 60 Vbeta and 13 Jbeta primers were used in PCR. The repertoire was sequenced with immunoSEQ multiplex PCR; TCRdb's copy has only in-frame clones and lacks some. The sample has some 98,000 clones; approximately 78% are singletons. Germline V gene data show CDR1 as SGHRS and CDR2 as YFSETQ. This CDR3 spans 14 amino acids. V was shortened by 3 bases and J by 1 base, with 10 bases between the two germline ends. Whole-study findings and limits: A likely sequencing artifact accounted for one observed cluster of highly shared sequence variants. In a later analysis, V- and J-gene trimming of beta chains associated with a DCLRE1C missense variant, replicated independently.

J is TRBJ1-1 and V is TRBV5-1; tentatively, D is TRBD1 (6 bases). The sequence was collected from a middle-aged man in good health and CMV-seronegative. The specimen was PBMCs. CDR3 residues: CASSSGTPNTEAFF. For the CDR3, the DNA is TGCGCCAGCAGCTCCGGGACACCGAACACTGAAGCTTTCTTT.